The T cell receptor beta chain described here comes from a study of blood T cell repertoires in COVID-19 (dated by TCRdb to the early 2020s). In the study overall: Samples from collaborators originated in the United States, Italy and Spain and spanned both the acute and convalescent phases of COVID-19. The prospective study material was composed of cDNA or gDNA derived from T cells, B-cell-depleted T cells, or PBMCs. Nearly every sample came with metadata listing a de-identified subject ID, COVID-19 status, age in years and sex. Where HLA class I and class II types were available, the types were taken from metadata supplied by the sample provider, not from assay-based typing. The repertoires were released in a freely available public database intended as a resource for research on the immune response to SARS-CoV-2. The samples were drawn from the first 160 participants of the ongoing ImmuneRACE study and from 1,254 subjects provided by 6 global collaborators. Deeply sampled blood TCRbeta repertoires from subjects exposed to, actively infected with, or recovered from COVID-19 were included in the dataset. What the research found in general, with its limitations: Clinical and demographic metadata were provided uncurated, with the amount varying by source and participant.

The immunoSEQ Assay, a bias-controlled multiplex PCR, was used to amplify TCRbeta CDR3 regions from genomic DNA. The original methods were these. Within the assay, amplification of reference gene primers was used to estimate how many nucleated cells each sample contained. To quantify the absolute abundance of each unique TCRbeta CDR3 rearrangement, sequence reads were collapsed and filtered. For each sample, productive Simpson clonality was calculated as the square root of Simpson's diversity index over productive rearrangements. Drawn from immuneACCESS, this table holds only the in-frame rearrangements with V and J called that TCRdb kept. Clones are partly lost; checked studies trace under half to an unresolved V gene and leave the rest unexplained. The V and J calls and clone size are taken from that table; D and trimming were inferred from the DNA. The sample table holds 200,000 to 250,000 clones, of which roughly three quarters were seen once. The top ten clonotypes cover 4% to 4.5% of the sample.

Trimming leaves V shorter by 4 bases and J shorter by 0 bases, with the junction holding 4 bases beyond the gene matches. The CDR3 sequence holds 16 residues, the cysteine and phenylalanine included. The retained sequence is limited to the CDR3, 48 bases, with the frame set at the first base. The germline V gene gives CDR1 as SGDLS and CDR2 as YYNGEE. Regarding this clone: Its antigen is currently not known. Base qualities were left out, and no much larger clone turns up one base away.

Each collaborating institution followed its own protocols to collect whole blood in K2EDTA tubes. For TCRbeta analysis, collaborators shipped samples as frozen whole blood, isolated PBMCs, or DNA extracted from either of those sample types. The chain is made from TRBV9 and TRBJ1-5, with TRBD1 matching 10 junction bases. The sequenced sample consisted of peripheral blood. This receptor was taken from a woman between 40 and 55 years old with active or convalescent COVID-19. The CDR3 has the sequence CASSPGTGASNQPQHF. The DNA is TGTGCCAGCAGCCCAGGGACAGGGGCTAGCAATCAGCCCCAGCATTTT.